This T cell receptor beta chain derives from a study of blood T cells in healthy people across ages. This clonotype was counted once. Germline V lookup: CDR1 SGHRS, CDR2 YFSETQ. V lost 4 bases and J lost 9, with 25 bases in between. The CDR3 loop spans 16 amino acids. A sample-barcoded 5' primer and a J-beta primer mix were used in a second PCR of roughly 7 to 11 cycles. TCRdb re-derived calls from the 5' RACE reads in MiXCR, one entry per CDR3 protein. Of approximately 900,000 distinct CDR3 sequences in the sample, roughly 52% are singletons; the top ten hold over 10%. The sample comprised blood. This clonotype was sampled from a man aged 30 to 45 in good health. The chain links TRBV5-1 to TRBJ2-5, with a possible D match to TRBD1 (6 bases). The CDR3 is CASSPGTTHPTAAQYF. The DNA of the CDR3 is TGCGCCAGCAGCCCCGGGACAACTCACCCCACAGCGGCCCAGTACTTC.